This TCR beta chain was recovered during a study of OX40 agonist ivuxolimab in advanced cancers. Only in-frame clones appear in the TCRdb table, and some are missing; sequencing was by immunoSEQ multiplex PCR. This table holds some 67,000 clones, 88% found once. In its sample, this clone was seen once. Prior autoimmune disease or systemic immunosuppression barred patients. The CDR3 spans 14 residues. Germline V gene lookup returns CDR1 SGHTA and CDR2 FQGNSA. Trimming pared 7 bases from V and 5 bases from J, leaving 17 bases between. Sequenced material: CD4+ or CD8+ T cells sorted from blood, taken in a trial of the OX40 agonist ivuxolimab. The clonotype originates from an adult with an advanced solid tumor such as melanoma, head and neck, liver or kidney cancer. The V call is TRBV7-2, the J call TRBJ2-5; D may correspond to TRBD1 or TRBD2 (7 bases each). CDR3 loop: CASKREGALETQYF. Here the CDR3 DNA reads TGTGCCAGCAAAAGGGAGGGGGCATTGGAGACCCAGTACTTC.